This TCR beta chain was sequenced in a study of shared clonotypes between healthy human individuals. As for this clone: Its antigen remains unknown.

Germline loops: CDR1 ENHRY, CDR2 SYGVKD. V lost 2 bases, J lost 3 bases, and 13 bases lay in between. The CDR3 has 15 amino acids. The donor population consisted of healthy HIV-negative adults with no recent acute infections or vaccinations. Using immunoSEQ multiplex PCR, the repertoire was profiled, and TCRdb retains in-frame clones only, with some absent. This table has 300,000 to 400,000 clones, approximately 79% appearing once. Study-wide findings and caveats: Donor clonotype sharing was expected to depend on sequencing depth. For naive CD4 cells, 4% to 5% of clonotypes were shared across a handful of donors.

The rearrangement uses TRBV10-3 and TRBJ1-1, with D tentatively TRBD1 (5 bases). The source of this sequence is a man aged 25-45 years in good health. Material for sequencing was memory CD4+ T cells sorted from blood. Indicated subset: CD45RA-negative fraction. DNA for the CDR3: TGTGCCATCAGTGAGGTTGGGGGGTCGGACACTGAAGCTTTCTTT. This sequence encodes CAISEVGGSDTEAFF.